One T cell receptor (beta chain) is described in this entry. This clone was counted a single time. It has no known antigen specificity. One base away there is no much larger clone; base qualities are not given. This entry comes from a study of cytomegalovirus exposure and HLA in healthy donors (dated by TCRdb to 2015 to 2018). Turning to the overall study: In an earlier analysis of 587 of the donors, around 290 Gb of sequence data and 95 million to 130 million unique TCR beta sequences from about 190 million T cells were reported. Roughly 300 gigabases of sequencing data and approximately 85 million unique TCR sequences were included in an early release covering around 600 HLA-typed donors. Among the roughly 430 genotyped donors, around 79% belonged to the genetic ancestry cluster associated with self-reported Caucasian donors. The study aimed to test whether signatures of past pathogen exposure could be identified by cataloging public T cell receptors. The study used immunosequencing to profile the T cell repertoires of 666 subjects and linked those repertoires to cytomegalovirus serostatus. Besides the first cohort of about 730 subjects, a separate validation cohort made up of over 95 different subjects was used. High-throughput TCR immunosequencing, statistical association of individual TCRs with disease status, and machine learning were combined to predict cytomegalovirus infection status. In a later analysis, previously published TCR beta repertoires from 550 to 700 donors were re-analyzed and high-resolution HLA genotyping was added so that TCR occurrence patterns could be studied. The later analysis used no new phenotypic data to find candidate immune exposures, relying instead on TCR beta sequences and their occurrence across donors. In an earlier analysis of 500 to 650 of the donors, high-throughput TCR beta sequencing was used to judge whether each TCR beta V gene segment behaved as functional or pseudogenic. Donor age, sex, ethnicity and CMV serostatus were compiled alongside the repertoire data. A later genetic analysis used genome-wide SNP genotypes for about 60% of the 666 donors, treating that subset as a discovery cohort. Every discovery cohort repertoire had been produced on one sequencing platform. HLA typing covered class I and class II loci at four-digit resolution. Typing coverage differed by locus: A, B, C, DRB1 and DQB1 were typed in roughly 620-630 donors, DQA1 in approximately 520, DPA1 in 600 to 610, and DPB1 in just under 480. A few DR-DQ haplotypes were treated as single units for association and clustering because of strong linkage in the cohort. Among around 400 genotyped donors of the cohort, an average of approximately 220,000 unique TCR beta nucleotide sequences was sequenced per donor, of which about 20% were non-productive. Findings and caveats that apply to the study as a whole: Specific HLA alleles were associated with 15,000 to 20,000 TCR beta sequences at a false discovery rate of 0.05 in a later analysis. Compared with the roughly 700-donor mean, donors in an Asian-associated ancestry cluster had fewer N-insertions in productive TCRs, according to a later genetic analysis. Linkage disequilibrium might explain the correlated functional status among segregating V segments, but an unknown experimental factor could not be ruled out. A further reported finding was that TCR beta sequences accurately predicted the HLA-A and HLA-B alleles for most subjects in the first cohort. The study listed 150 to 200 TCR beta chains as associated with cytomegalovirus. In a later analysis, most CMV-associated TCR beta chains were found to appear HLA-restricted, with HLA associations seemingly driven largely by CMV exposure. The classifier was reported to diagnose cytomegalovirus status with high specificity and sensitivity in both the original and validation cohorts. In a later genetic analysis, a missense DCLRE1C variant was associated with V-gene and J-gene trimming of TCR beta chains, and the association was replicated in an independent cohort. An earlier analysis of around 500 of the donors showed that most TCR beta V segments appeared in productive rearrangements either about 87% or about 30% of the time, which broadly matched IMGT annotations. According to a later analysis, parvovirus B19, influenza, CMV and Epstein-Barr virus appeared linked to several top co-occurrence clusters. While some public TCRs were present in many individuals, most TCR sequences turned up only very rarely across donors. The sequencing pipeline was judged likely to have produced a cluster of highly shared sequence variants as a technical artifact. Roughly uniform sequencing depth across donors was assumed in presence/absence analyses, although this assumption may not hold. Because HLA typing was unavailable for some donors at each locus, only the typed subset was used in association tests. In a later analysis, TCR association rates were found to vary across HLA loci, with the most associated TCRs seen for DRB1 alleles and the fewest for HLA-C alleles. CMV serostatus was the only immune exposure information available for the cohort. In a later analysis, HLA-associated TCR beta chains showed more clonal expansion and lower generation probabilities than non-associated chains that were equally common. Because counts were too low, seventeen rarely observed V segments, including chromosome 9 orphons, were excluded from the earlier analysis of 500 to 700 of the donors. Strong co-occurrence of HLA alleles, especially DR and DQ, made assigning TCR associations to individual alleles difficult. A few of the identified cytomegalovirus-associated TCR beta chains were confirmed in vitro to be specific for cytomegalovirus antigens. This cohort had only TCR beta chains sequenced, and the lack of alpha or paired-chain data limited which features could be detected. According to the authors, the approach could potentially be generalized to other disease states and immunological phenotypes. Because the 87-base-pair reads could not distinguish some IMGT-functional V segments, including TRBV6-2 and TRBV6-3, those segments were excluded.

Preparation of the library involved the immunoSEQ multiplex PCR assay. A mixture of 60 forward primers for TCR Vbeta segments and 13 reverse primers for TCR Jbeta segments was used in the multiplex PCR. Amplification of the CDR3 region of rearranged TCR beta genes was performed with a multiplex PCR assay on genomic DNA. Amplified TCR beta libraries were sequenced as 87-base-pair reads on the Illumina HiSeq System. Per the authors' processing: In a later analysis, tens of millions of unique TCR beta chains were counted across the approximately 640 repertoires, and approximately 11 million of these chains were shared by at least two donors. Raw reads were error-corrected and collapsed into unique sequences by a nearest-neighbor algorithm in which closely related sequences were merged to remove PCR and sequencing errors. To assign V, D and J gene segments, CDR3 sequences were aligned to IMGT reference sequences. For a sequence to be retained, a match of at least six nucleotides was required to both a V gene segment and a J gene segment. A rearrangement was called productive if the CDR3 had no stop codons and remained in frame with V and J, and every other rearrangement was called non-productive. CDR3 was defined according to IMGT convention as the region running from the second conserved V-encoded cysteine to the conserved J-encoded phenylalanine. In an earlier analysis of 587 of the donors, sequences lacking an unambiguous match to a single V gene segment were excluded. An earlier analysis of a few hundred of the donors called V segments functional above 56.7% productive rearrangements and segregating when the between-donor standard deviation exceeded 5%. A statistical classification framework was built to diagnose cytomegalovirus status from the catalog of TCR beta chain sequences. V and J gene assignment, in a later analysis, came from comparing TCR nucleotide sequences with IMGT/GENE-DB human TR gene sequences. A later analysis assigned CDR3 sequences and most-parsimonious VDJ recombination scenarios with the TCRdist pipeline. In a later analysis, each TCR beta chain was defined by its CDR3 amino acid sequence together with its V-gene family, and reads lacking a unique V-gene family were excluded. A later analysis removed several hundred highly shared, low-generation-probability nucleotide sequences to deal with suspected cross-contamination and a sequencing artifact. For each public chain, a later analysis derived a clonal expansion index from normalized ranks of inferred template counts within each repertoire. In a later analysis, generation probabilities were computed using a VDJ recombination model fitted to out-of-frame rearrangements, and the results were checked against IGoR. Hypergeometric tests were used in a later analysis to score TCR-TCR, TCR-HLA and TCR-CMV co-occurrence, with a repertoire-size bias correction applied to the TCR pairs. A later analysis estimated false discovery rates by permuting HLA or CMV assignments 20 times. In a later analysis, co-occurring TCRs were grouped with DBSCAN, and TCRdist sequence similarity was added when clustering was performed within HLA-allele-positive subsets. Co-occurrence clustering excluded repertoires with fewer than 30,000 or more than 120,000 public chains, plus five with anomalous nucleotide sharing. TCRdb mirrors the immuneACCESS table, restricted to in-frame sequences. Some clones are absent from its copies; in checked studies, under half trace to an unresolved V gene, and the reason for the others is unknown. Clonal size and the V and J genes are those of that table, whereas D and trimming came from the DNA. Within this sample are approximately 130,000 clones, with roughly 80% of them counted one time only. The ten top clones hold more than 0.95% of the sample.

From its cysteine to its phenylalanine, the CDR3 spans 12 amino acids. Of the read, only the CDR3 DNA is kept; its 36 bases are in frame from base 1. According to the germline V gene, CDR1 reads SNHLY and CDR2 reads FYNNEI. V and J lose 3 bases and 6 bases, and a span of 6 bases separates them. The cohort consisted of approximately 690 healthy bone marrow donors. All cohort members were sampled while nominally healthy, although unrecorded immune exposures were likely present. The donor was CMV seronegative and belonged to the group of roughly 330 seronegative cohort members. Each donor provided a peripheral blood sample, and peripheral blood mononuclear cells were used for TCR beta sequencing. The Qiagen DNeasy Blood Extraction Kit was used to extract genomic DNA from the blood cell samples.

The chain was built from TRBV2 and TRBJ1-5; a confident D gene designation cannot be given. The specimen was PBMCs. The sequence derives from a man aged 50-60 years in good health and CMV-seronegative. The DNA reads as follows: TGTGCCAGCAGTGAGTCGGGTCAGCCCCAGCATTTT. The resulting protein is CASSESGQPQHF.